This entry lists 26 T cell receptor beta chains sequenced from one sample in a study of human T cells and chemical hapten exposure. Time point reported: pre-sensitization, week 0. Treatment noted: therapeutic diphenylcyclopropenone sensitization with weekly scalp DPC. MiXCR, run by TCRdb on the RACE reads, gives a single entry per CDR3 protein. Among 200,000 to 300,000 distinct CDR3 sequences listed, roughly 8.9% were seen once. The specimen comprised whole blood, sampled in connection with sensitization to the hapten diphenylcyclopropenone (DPC). The receptors stem from a middle-aged woman with alopecia areata. Some clones in this sample may be carry-over from other donors' samples.

This clonotype has only a few counts. The rearrangement uses TRBV10-3 and TRBJ1-5, with D maybe TRBD1 (6 bases). The CDR3 covers 13 residues. Trimming left V 6 bases short and J 3 bases short, with 9 bases between. Germline CDR1 and CDR2: ENHRY and SYGVKD. CDR3 residues: CAISRTDNQPQHF. The CDR3 nucleotides are TGTGCCATCAGCCGGACAGACAATCAGCCCCAGCATTTT.

This clonotype was counted ten times or more. The V and J genes are TRBV5-1 and TRBJ2-1, with D possibly TRBD1 on 6 matching bases. The germline gives CDR1 SGHRS, CDR2 YFSETQ. The V end lost 7 bases, the J end lost 2 bases, and 16 bases lay between the germline ends. This CDR3 is built from 15 residues. CDR3 DNA sequence: TGCGCCAGCCAGTTACAAGACAGGCCCTACAATGAGCAGTTCTTC. Translation: CASQLQDRPYNEQFF.

In this sample, this clonotype turned up a few times. The chain employs TRBV10-3 and TRBJ2-1, with 10 positions matching TRBD1. J gave up 8 bases and V 10 bases, and 14 bases lay outside the gene matches. This CDR3 region has 15 residues. Germline CDR1 and CDR2: ENHRY and SYGVKD. CDR3 nucleotides: TGTGCCAGCCTCGGGGGAGGACAGGGGGTAGATGAGCAGTTCTTC. Protein: CASLGGGQGVDEQFF.

The J gene is TRBJ2-3, the V gene TRBV4-2; 7 bases are a match to TRBD2. This CDR3 is 18 amino acids long. The V segment lost 0 bases and the J segment 0 bases; nucleotides outside the gene matches: 9. Germline CDR1 and CDR2: LGHNA and YNFKEQ. DNA of the CDR3: TGTGCCAGCAGCCAAGATTTAACGGGAGGCCCGAGCACAGATACGCAGTATTTT. This sequence encodes CASSQDLTGGPSTDTQYF.

This clonotype was detected a few times. This chain joins TRBV7-2 and TRBJ2-3; tentatively, D is TRBD2 (7 bases). Trimming removed 5 bases at V and 4 bases at J, with 19 bases between. This CDR3 is 16 amino acids long. Germline V gene data show CDR1 as SGHTA and CDR2 as FQGNSA. CDR3 DNA: TGTGCCAGCAGCACAGAGGGGGGGCGCGTCGCAGATACGCAGTATTTT. Protein product: CASSTEGGRVADTQYF.

The sample holds many counts of this clonotype. This sequence joins TRBV7-2 and TRBJ2-7; 11 bases are a match to TRBD2. With V trimmed by 0 bases and J by 7 bases, 5 bases remained unmatched. The CDR3 spans 15 residues. Germline-derived CDR1 and CDR2 are SGHTA and FQGNSA. CDR3 sequence (DNA): TGTGCCAGCAGCTTAGCGCTGTTAGCGGGAGGGGAGCAGTACTTC. As protein: CASSLALLAGGEQYF.

This clonotype was counted at least ten times. CDR3 amino acids: CASSLAVLAGGPRSYEQYF. In DNA form, the CDR3 reads TGTGCCAGCAGCTTAGCCGTACTAGCGGGAGGGCCACGGTCCTACGAGCAGTACTTC. The chain employs TRBV7-9 and TRBJ2-7, with TRBD2 matching over 13 bases. The CDR3 is made up of 19 amino acids. Unmatched junction bases numbered 9, after V lost 0 bases and J lost 1 base. Germline V gene data show CDR1 as SEHNR and CDR2 as FQNEAQ (reference sequence). The full variable domain, with the rest looked up from reference TRBV7-9 and TRBJ2-7, is DTGVSQNPRHKITKRGQNVTFRCDPISEHNRLYWYRQTLGQGPEFLTYFQNEAQLEKSRLLSDRFSAERPKGSFSTLEIQRTEQGDSAMYLCASSLAVLAGGPRSYEQYFGPGTRLTVT.

This clonotype was recorded at least ten times. The gene calls are TRBV20-1 and TRBJ2-6, with D possibly being TRBD2 (6 bases). Germline V gene lookup returns CDR1 DFQATT and CDR2 SNEGSKA (reference sequence). With 5 bases removed from V and 0 bases from J, the gap between germline ends came to 14 bases. CDR3 length: 16 residues. CDR3 DNA sequence: TGCAGTGCTGCCCCAGCCGGGGGCTCTGGGGCCAACGTCCTGACTTTC. It yields the protein CSAAPAGGSGANVLTF.

This clonotype was detected ten times or more. V gene TRBV6-5 combines with J gene TRBJ2-1; tentatively, D is TRBD1 (6 bases). CDR3 length equals 15 residues. V was clipped by 6 bases and J by 7 bases, with 19 bases between them. CDR1 is MNHEY and CDR2 is SVGAGI in the germline V gene. In DNA, the CDR3 is TGTGCCAGCAGGCCCGGGGCAGGGGTTATAAATGAGCAGTTCTTC. This translates into CASRPGAGVINEQFF.

This clonotype turned up a few times. The chain carries TRBV4-1 and TRBJ1-3; 9 positions match TRBD1. V shed 0 bases and J 2 bases; nucleotides not matched to a gene: 11. This CDR3 has 19 amino acids. Germline lookup yields CDR1 MGHRA and CDR2 YSYEKL. The CDR3 reads CASSQENPRDRAAGNTIYF. In DNA form, the CDR3 reads TGCGCCAGCAGCCAAGAAAACCCCCGGGACAGGGCGGCTGGAAACACCATATATTTT.

This clonotype was detected only a few times. The chain employs TRBV20-1 and TRBJ2-1; perhaps TRBD2 as D (6 bases). The CDR3 covers 15 residues. Germline lookup yields CDR1 DFQATT and CDR2 SNEGSKA (reference sequence). Trimming took 0 bases from V and 3 from J, leaving 12 bases between them. CDR3 loop: CSARDVGGRYNEQFF. The CDR3 DNA reads as TGCAGTGCTAGAGATGTAGGAGGGCGCTACAATGAGCAGTTCTTC.

This clonotype was observed a handful of times. V is TRBV24-1 and J is TRBJ1-5, with unresolved D. With 5 bases removed from V and 2 bases from J, the gap between germline ends came to 6 bases. Per the germline V gene, CDR1 is KGHDR and CDR2 is SFDVKD. CDR3 length equals 13 residues. The CDR3 here is CATSAGGNQPQHF. CDR3 coding DNA: TGTGCCACCAGTGCTGGGGGCAATCAGCCCCAGCATTTT.

The chain links TRBV20-1 to TRBJ1-5; D is ambiguous. The CDR3 extends over 13 amino acids. V lost 2 bases and J lost 7, with 12 bases in between. The V gene's germline CDR1 is DFQATT and CDR2 SNEGSKA (reference sequence). The CDR3 loop is CSARSQAGQPQHF. In DNA, the CDR3 is TGCAGTGCTAGAAGTCAGGCGGGACAGCCCCAGCATTTT.

The V call is TRBV6-5, the J call TRBJ2-1; 7 nucleotides align to TRBD1. Germline CDR1 is MNHEY and CDR2 is SVGAGI. The CDR3 is 14 residues long. Unmatched junction bases numbered 2, after V lost 4 bases and J lost 2 bases. In DNA form, the CDR3 reads TGTGCCAGCAGTTCGCAGGGGGCCTACAATGAGCAGTTCTTC. This encodes CASSSQGAYNEQFF.

This clonotype occurred a few times. The chain couples TRBV12-3 or TRBV12-4 to TRBJ1-1; tentative D call: TRBD1 (6 bases). The germline V and J ends were trimmed by 6 bases and 0 bases, with 20 bases remaining between them. The CDR3 is made up of 17 amino acids. CDR3 amino acids: CASSSDRATTLNTEAFF. CDR3 in DNA: TGTGCCAGCAGCTCGGACAGAGCGACTACTTTGAACACTGAAGCTTTCTTT.

The chain combines TRBV6-2 or TRBV6-3 with TRBJ1-1, with 8 bases identical to TRBD1. This CDR3 contains 14 residues. The germline gives CDR1 MNHEY, CDR2 SVGEGT. J lost 4 bases, V lost 5 bases, and 6 bases had no gene match. CDR3 sequence (DNA): TGTGCCAGCAGTCCTGGACAGGGTTTCACTGAAGCTTTCTTT. It codes for CASSPGQGFTEAFF.

The V call is TRBV28, the J call TRBJ2-7, with D perhaps assigned TRBD1 or TRBD2 (5 bases each). The V gene lost 6 bases and the J gene lost 8 bases, with 23 bases spanning the gap. The CDR3 extends over 15 amino acids. In germline, CDR1 is MDHEN, CDR2 SYDVKM. The CDR3 is CASRRPGRRIAKQYF. The DNA of the CDR3 is TGTGCCAGCAGGCGCCCGGGACGGAGAATTGCGAAGCAGTACTTC.

This clonotype was observed a handful of times. The chain links TRBV20-1 to TRBJ2-1; 14 bases fit TRBD2. V was pared by 5 bases and J by 13 bases, with 13 bases of the junction left unmatched. Germline CDR1 is DFQATT and CDR2 is SNEGSKA (reference sequence). The length of the CDR3 is 15 residues. CDR3 amino acids: CSAARLAGGPSPQFF. DNA for the CDR3: TGCAGTGCTGCCAGACTAGCGGGAGGGCCCTCCCCCCAGTTCTTC.

This chain uses TRBV12-3 or TRBV12-4 with TRBJ1-5; no definite D call. V lost 8 bases and J 0 bases, leaving 8 bases between the germline ends. The CDR3 is 13 residues long. The CDR3 loop reads CASQSYSNQPQHF. The CDR3, as DNA: TGTGCCAGCCAGTCCTATAGCAATCAGCCCCAGCATTTT.

This clonotype was counted a few times. CDR3 in DNA: TGTGCCAGCAGCACACTAACAGGTCGAGGCCAGTACTTC. Translation gives CASSTLTGRGQYF. This chain joins TRBV6-5 and TRBJ2-5; possibly TRBD1 for D (5 bases). The CDR3 totals 13 residues. V was pared by 6 bases and J by 10 bases, with 18 bases between. Germline CDR1 is MNHEY and CDR2 is SVGAGI.

This clonotype was counted only a few times. The chain links TRBV28 to TRBJ2-7, with TRBD2 as a possible D gene (5 bases). Germline CDR1 is MDHEN and CDR2 is SYDVKM. This CDR3 contains 12 residues. V was shortened by 7 bases and J by 5 bases, with 12 bases between the two germline ends. The CDR3 DNA sequence: TGTGCCAGCAACGAAGGGAGAGACGAGCAGTACTTC. Amino acid sequence: CASNEGRDEQYF. Based on the CDR3 plus reference TRBV28 and TRBJ2-7, the full variable domain is DVKVTQSSRYLVKRTGEKVFLECVQDMDHENMFWYRQDPGLGLRLIYFSYDVKMKEKGDIPEGYSVSREKKERFSLILESASTNQTSMYLCASNEGRDEQYFGPGTRLTVT.

This clonotype was counted at least ten times. The chain couples TRBV10-3 to TRBJ2-7; 7 bases line up with TRBD1. Germline V gene sequence: CDR1 ENHRY, CDR2 SYGVKD. V lost 4 bases to trimming and J lost 0 bases; unmatched junction nucleotides: 0. The CDR3 runs to 13 residues. DNA for the CDR3: TGTGCCATCAGTGGGGACAGCTCCTACGAGCAGTACTTC. Protein product: CAISGDSSYEQYF.

V is TRBV10-3 and J is TRBJ2-3, with TRBD2 matching 7 bases. The CDR3 totals 16 residues. CDR1 is ENHRY and CDR2 is SYGVKD in the germline V gene. The V segment lost 0 bases and the J segment 8 bases; nucleotides outside the gene matches: 11. The CDR3 loop reads CAISESGSGNGGTQYF. The CDR3 nucleotides are TGTGCCATCAGTGAGTCGGGGAGCGGGAACGGCGGTACGCAGTATTTT.

This clonotype was seen repeatedly, ten times or more. The V call is TRBV6-2 or TRBV6-3, the J call TRBJ1-2, with unresolved D. Per the germline V gene, CDR1 is MNHEY and CDR2 is SVGEGT. The CDR3 consists of 11 residues. Trimming shortened V by 7 bases and J by 8 bases, and 11 bases separated the two germline ends. The CDR3 is CASTSYGGYTF. The CDR3 nucleotides are TGTGCCAGCACTTCATACGGAGGCTACACCTTC.

J is TRBJ2-3 and V is TRBV5-1; D is undetermined. There are 14 residues in the CDR3. V lost 0 bases and J lost 6, with 11 bases in between. The germline CDR1 and CDR2 sequences are SGHRS and YFSETQ. The CDR3 nucleotides are TGCGCCAGCAGCTTGGAGGCAGTCCGGGATACGCAGTATTTT. It encodes CASSLEAVRDTQYF. The entire variable domain, with the rest obtained from reference TRBV5-1 and TRBJ2-3, is as follows: KAGVTQTPRYLIKTRGQQVTLSCSPISGHRSVSWYQQTPGQGLQFLFEYFSETQRNKGNFPGRFSGRQFSNSRSEMNVSTLELGDSALYLCASSLEAVRDTQYFGPGTRLTVL.

The gene calls are TRBV9 and TRBJ2-7, with no clear D. Germline CDR1 reads SGDLS; CDR2 reads YYNGEE. Trimming stripped 7 bases from V and 1 base from J, with 9 bases between. The CDR3 totals 12 residues. The CDR3 sequence: CASEERSYEQYF. The CDR3 DNA reads as TGTGCCAGCGAGGAGCGTTCCTACGAGCAGTACTTC.